One sample yielded the 10 T cell receptor beta chains listed below, sequenced in a study of cytomegalovirus exposure and HLA in healthy donors. PCR amplification relied on 60 Vbeta primers (plus 13 Jbeta primers). Libraries were prepared by immunoSEQ multiplex PCR; TCRdb keeps only in-frame clonotypes and omits some of them. There are fewer than 85,000 clones in the sample; 84% occur only once, and about 20% lies in the top ten. The material sequenced was PBMCs. All receptors come from a man in his 70s in good health and CMV-seropositive.

The chain couples TRBV7-3 to TRBJ2-2, with D possibly matching TRBD2 (5 bases). CDR1 is SGHTA and CDR2 is FQGTGA in the germline V gene. CDR3 length: 13 amino acids. The V end lost 4 bases, the J end lost 5 bases, and 8 bases lay between the germline ends. The CDR3 region has the DNA TGTGCCAGCAGCTCCGGGGTGACCGGGGAGCTGTTTTTT. It is translated as CASSSGVTGELFF.

The V gene is TRBV15, the J gene TRBJ1-5; D ambiguous. The germline V gene encodes CDR1 LNHNV and CDR2 YYDKDF (reference sequence). This CDR3 region has 14 residues. Trimming took 5 bases from V and 3 from J, leaving 11 bases between them. The CDR3 region has the DNA TGTGCCACCAGCCCGGGGTGGAACAATCAGCCCCAGCATTTT. It translates to CATSPGWNNQPQHF.

This sequence joins TRBV5-1 and TRBJ1-6, with TRBD1 identical over 9 bases. V lost 4 bases to trimming and J lost 7 bases; unmatched junction nucleotides: 3. Germline assignment: CDR1 SGHRS and CDR2 YFSETQ. There are 14 residues in the CDR3. In nucleotides, the CDR3 is TGCGCCAGCAGCCAGGGGACAGGGAATTCACCCCTCCACTTT. It specifies CASSQGTGNSPLHF. Full variable domain (remainder filled in from reference TRBV5-1 and TRBJ1-6): KAGVTQTPRYLIKTRGQQVTLSCSPISGHRSVSWYQQTPGQGLQFLFEYFSETQRNKGNFPGRFSGRQFSNSRSEMNVSTLELGDSALYLCASSQGTGNSPLHFGNGTRLTVT.

The chain has TRBV6-5 and TRBJ2-3; D unresolved. CDR1 is MNHEY, CDR2 SVGAGI, per germline. V was trimmed by 3 bases and J by 0 bases, leaving 7 bases between them. This CDR3 is built from 14 residues. The CDR3 sequence is CASSYKRSTDTQYF. The CDR3 region has the DNA TGTGCCAGCAGTTATAAGAGAAGCACAGATACGCAGTATTTT.

The J gene is TRBJ2-5, the V gene TRBV4-1; D uncertain. There are 13 residues in the CDR3. Per germline, CDR1 MGHRA and CDR2 YSYEKL. The ends were cut back, 1 base at V and 5 bases at J, with 8 bases in the middle. CDR3 in amino acids: CASSQVLVETQYF. The DNA for the CDR3 is TGCGCCAGCAGCCAAGTTCTAGTGGAGACCCAGTACTTC.

The rearrangement uses TRBV7-9 and TRBJ2-7, with 7 bases fitting TRBD1. V dropped 2 bases and J dropped 2; count of bases not matched to a gene: 3. This CDR3 has 14 residues. Germline V CDR1 and CDR2: SEHNR, FQNEAQ (reference sequence). The CDR3 protein is CASSLRQGPYEQYF. The CDR3 DNA sequence: TGTGCCAGCAGCTTACGACAGGGCCCCTACGAGCAGTACTTC. The variable domain in full, completed from reference TRBV7-9 and TRBJ2-7, reads DTGVSQNPRHKITKRGQNVTFRCDPISEHNRLYWYRQTLGQGPEFLTYFQNEAQLEKSRLLSDRFSAERPKGSFSTLEIQRTEQGDSAMYLCASSLRQGPYEQYFGPGTRLTVT.

Comments on this clone: One end of the junction fails to match germline, which may point to a read error. V usage is TRBV7-7 and J usage is TRBJ2-7, with a possible D match to TRBD1 (6 bases). The CDR3 totals 15 residues. CDR1 is SSHAT and CDR2 is FNYEAQ in the germline V gene (reference sequence). The CDR3 loop reads CASSPRGPPPDEQYF. In DNA, the CDR3 is TGTGCTAGCAGCCCCAGGGGCCCGCCGCCGGACGAGCAGTACTTC.

This chain links TRBV11-2 with TRBJ2-1, with D perhaps TRBD1 (6 bases). The CDR3 is made up of 17 amino acids. Between the trimmed V and J ends, which lost 5 bases and 3 bases, there was a span of 20 bases. Germline CDR1 SGHAT, CDR2 FQNNGV. This chain's CDR3 is CASSPPIGTGNYNEQFF. Here the CDR3 DNA reads TGTGCCAGCAGCCCACCTATCGGAACAGGGAACTACAATGAGCAGTTCTTC. The whole variable domain, filled in from reference TRBV11-2 and TRBJ2-1, reads EAGVAQSPRYKIIEKRQSVAFWCNPISGHATLYWYQQILGQGPKLLIQFQNNGVVDDSQLPKDRFSAERLKGVDSTLKIQPAKLEDSAVYLCASSPPIGTGNYNEQFFGPGTRLTVL.

The chain has TRBV5-5 and TRBJ1-6, with 10 bases fitting TRBD1. CDR3 length: 16 amino acids. Germline V CDR1 and CDR2: SGHKS, YYEKEE (reference sequence). V trimming: 3 bases; J trimming: 9 bases; junction bases outside the gene matches: 9. The CDR3 loop reads CASSSLPGQGSSPLHF. DNA for the CDR3: TGTGCCAGCAGCTCCCTCCCGGGACAGGGGTCTTCACCCCTCCACTTT. Complete variable domain (other parts from reference TRBV5-5 and TRBJ1-6): DAGVTQSPTHLIKTRGQQVTLRCSPISGHKSVSWYQQVLGQGPQFIFQYYEKEERGRGNFPDRFSARQFPNYSSELNVNALLLGDSALYLCASSSLPGQGSSPLHFGNGTRLTVT.

The CDR3 DNA reads as TGCGCCAGCAGCCAAAGATGGACAGGGAGCGGAAACATTCAGTACTTC. It yields the protein CASSQRWTGSGNIQYF. The chain carries TRBV4-3 and TRBJ2-4; the match to TRBD1 covers 8 bases. Unmatched junction bases numbered 9, after V lost 2 bases and J lost 6 bases. This CDR3 is built from 16 residues. Germline V lookup: CDR1 LGHNA, CDR2 YSLEER.